A single T cell receptor beta chain is shown here with its context. As yet, its antigen is unknown. This entry belongs to a study of PD-1 blockade in classical Hodgkin lymphoma. Study results and caveats: Before treatment, TCR diversity in newly diagnosed patients was reportedly lower than in healthy donors.

TCRdb keeps only in-frame clones here, not all; method: immunoSEQ multiplex PCR. The sample holds approximately 44,000 clones, 76% seen once. Each patient's relapse followed autologous stem cell transplantation, and brentuximab vedotin exposure varied. Germline assignment: CDR1 SEHNR and CDR2 FQNEAQ (reference sequence). Trimming pared 1 base from V and 5 bases from J, leaving 17 bases between. The length of the CDR3 is 16 residues. This sequence originates from a human donor with classical Hodgkin lymphoma. Specimen: peripheral blood mononuclear cells (PBMCs), collected at baseline. The V call is TRBV7-9, the J call TRBJ1-2; D not certain. The CDR3 here is CASSLGTDPGVYGYTF. For the CDR3, the DNA is TGTGCCAGCAGCTTAGGGACCGACCCGGGCGTATATGGCTACACCTTC.